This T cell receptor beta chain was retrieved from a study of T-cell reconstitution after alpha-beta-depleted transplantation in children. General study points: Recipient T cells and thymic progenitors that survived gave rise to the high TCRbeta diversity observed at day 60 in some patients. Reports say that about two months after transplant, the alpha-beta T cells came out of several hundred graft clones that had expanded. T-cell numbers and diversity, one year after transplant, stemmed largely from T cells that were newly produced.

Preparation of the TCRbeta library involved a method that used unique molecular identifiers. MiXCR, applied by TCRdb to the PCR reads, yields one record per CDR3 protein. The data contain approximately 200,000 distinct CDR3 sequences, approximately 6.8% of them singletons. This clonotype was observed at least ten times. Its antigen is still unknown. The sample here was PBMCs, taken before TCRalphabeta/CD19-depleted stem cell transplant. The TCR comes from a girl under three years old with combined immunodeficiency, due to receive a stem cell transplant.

Here the CDR3 DNA reads TGTGCCAGCAGCCAAGGCGGGGTCACGAGGGAAATACTGTTCTTC. Protein sequence: CASSQGGVTREILFF. The chain uses TRBV4-2 and TRBJ2-1; D is possibly TRBD2 (6 bases). Trimming took off 1 base at V and 15 bases at J, with 22 bases between the two ends. CDR1 and CDR2 from the germline V gene are LGHNA and YNFKEQ. This CDR3 has 15 residues.